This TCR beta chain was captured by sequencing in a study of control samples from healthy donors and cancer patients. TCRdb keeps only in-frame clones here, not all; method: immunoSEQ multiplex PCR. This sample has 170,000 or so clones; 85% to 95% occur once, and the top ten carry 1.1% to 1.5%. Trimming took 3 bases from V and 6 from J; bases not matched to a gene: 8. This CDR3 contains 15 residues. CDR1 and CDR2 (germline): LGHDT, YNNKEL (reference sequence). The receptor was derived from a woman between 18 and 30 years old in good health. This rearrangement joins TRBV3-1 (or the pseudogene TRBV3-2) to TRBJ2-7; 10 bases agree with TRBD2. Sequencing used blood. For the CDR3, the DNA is TGTGCCAGCAGCCACCGGCTAGCGGGAGAAGTCGAGCAGTACTTC. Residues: CASSHRLAGEVEQYF.